Listed here are 18 T cell receptor beta chains from one sample, sequenced in a study of OX40 agonist ivuxolimab in advanced cancers. Sequenced by immunoSEQ multiplex PCR; TCRdb stores in-frame clones only, minus some. Here the sample spans about 60,000 clones, roughly four fifths being singletons. Source: CD4+ or CD8+ T cells sorted from blood, taken in a trial of the OX40 agonist ivuxolimab. The receptors were gathered from an adult with an advanced solid tumor such as melanoma, head and neck, liver or kidney cancer.

This clone was seen a few times. The chain links TRBV7-2 to TRBJ2-1; TRBD2 matches at 8 bases. V lost 1 base, J lost 3 bases, and 8 bases stayed unmatched. Germline lookup yields CDR1 SGHTA and CDR2 FQGNSA. This CDR3 has 17 amino acids. CDR3 loop: CASSLGRLGGGYNEQFF. The CDR3, as DNA: TGTGCCAGCAGCTTAGGTCGCCTCGGGGGGGGCTACAATGAGCAGTTCTTC.

This clone was seen only once. The CDR3 sequence is CASSERGARNEQFF. The CDR3 nucleotides are TGTGCCAGCAGTGAGCGGGGGGCTCGGAATGAGCAGTTCTTC. The V call is TRBV2, the J call TRBJ2-1; the match to TRBD2 covers 8 bases. Trimming cost V 3 bases and J 7 bases; bases outside gene matches: 5. Germline-derived CDR1 and CDR2 are SNHLY and FYNNEI. There are 14 residues in the CDR3.

The rearrangement links TRBV11-2 to TRBJ2-7, with D perhaps matching TRBD2 (6 bases). The CDR3 extends over 15 amino acids. Looked up from germline, CDR1 is SGHAT and CDR2 is FQNNGV. The ends were cut back, 4 bases at V and 5 bases at J, with 18 bases in the middle. The CDR3: CASSSYRGKIHEQYF. The CDR3 nucleotides read TGTGCCAGCAGCTCCTATCGCGGGAAGATCCACGAGCAGTACTTC.

The genes are TRBV5-3 and TRBJ2-3; D unclear. TRBV5-3 is an ORF for which the function is uncertain. The CDR3 runs 14 residues. V was cut by 8 bases and J by 0 bases, with 13 bases left in between. In nucleotides, the CDR3 is TGTGCCAGCAGCAGCGAAACTAGCACAGATACGCAGTATTTT. Translation: CASSSETSTDTQYF.

This clone was observed once. The rearrangement joins TRBV25-1 to TRBJ1-5; D remains ambiguous. The CDR3 spans 11 residues. Germline V CDR1 and CDR2: MGHDK, SYGVNS. The CDR3 protein is CYVFSNQPQHF. CDR3 DNA sequence: TGTTACGTTTTTAGCAATCAGCCCCAGCATTTT. Full variable domain (remainder filled in from reference TRBV25-1 and TRBJ1-5): EADIYQTPRYLVIGTGKKITLECSQTMGHDKMYWYQQDPGMELHLIHYSYGVNSTEKGDLSSESTVSRIRTEHFPLTLESARPSHTSQYLCYVFSNQPQHFGDGTRLSIL.

The chain carries TRBV10-2 and TRBJ1-5; D not resolved. The germline V gene encodes CDR1 WSHSY and CDR2 SAAADI. V shed 2 bases and J shed 6 bases, with 14 bases lying between them. The CDR3 consists of 15 residues. The DNA for the CDR3 is TGCGCCAGCAGTGAGATTTTTTCGGACGGTCAGCCCCAGCATTTT. This encodes CASSEIFSDGQPQHF.

This clone was recorded only once. V and J are TRBV6-5 and TRBJ2-3, with 8 nucleotides matching TRBD2. The V and J ends lost 8 bases and 2 bases, in that order; junction bases with no gene match: 6. The length of the CDR3 is 14 residues. Per germline, CDR1 MNHEY and CDR2 SVGAGI. The CDR3 is CASYPSGFTDTQYF. The CDR3 coding sequence is TGTGCCAGCTACCCTAGCGGGTTCACAGATACGCAGTATTTT.

DNA of the CDR3: TGTGCCAGCTCACCACCGGGGGCTTCGAGGTATGGCTACACCTTC. Its translation: CASSPPGASRYGYTF. The chain recombines TRBV18 with TRBJ1-2, with a possible D match to TRBD1 (6 bases). CDR1 is KGHSH, CDR2 LQKENI, per germline. V lost 0 bases and J 5 bases, leaving 13 bases between the germline ends. The CDR3 length is 15 residues.

The V gene is TRBV18, the J gene TRBJ2-1, with 7 positions matching TRBD2. The CDR3 is 14 amino acids. Germline CDR1 KGHSH, CDR2 LQKENI. Trimming at V came to 3 bases and at J to 1 base, leaving 0 bases not matched to a gene. Written as DNA, the CDR3 is TGTGCCAGCTCACCGGGGGGGTCCTACAATGAGCAGTTCTTC. Translation gives CASSPGGSYNEQFF.

The rearrangement links TRBV15 to TRBJ2-3; 8 bases fit TRBD2. Germline V gives CDR1 LNHNV, CDR2 YYDKDF (reference sequence). The CDR3 length is 16 residues. Trimming at V came to 0 bases and at J to 3 bases, leaving 5 bases not matched to a gene. In DNA, the CDR3 is TGTGCCACCAGCAGAGATGACGGGGGGGCGACAGATACGCAGTATTTT. Translated, it gives CATSRDDGGATDTQYF.

V and J are TRBV5-1 and TRBJ2-1, with D perhaps assigned TRBD1 or TRBD2 (6 bases each). This CDR3 is 14 amino acids long. V lost 0 bases to trimming and J lost 6 bases, with 10 bases between them. Germline CDR1 is SGHRS and CDR2 is YFSETQ. The chain's CDR3 is CASSLGGAPNEQFF. DNA for the CDR3: TGCGCCAGCAGCTTGGGGGGGGCCCCCAATGAGCAGTTCTTC. The variable domain in full, completed from reference TRBV5-1 and TRBJ2-1, reads KAGVTQTPRYLIKTRGQQVTLSCSPISGHRSVSWYQQTPGQGLQFLFEYFSETQRNKGNFPGRFSGRQFSNSRSEMNVSTLELGDSALYLCASSLGGAPNEQFFGPGTRLTVL.

This chain uses TRBV5-4 with TRBJ1-2; 7 bases fit TRBD1. Germline trimming cut 4 bases from V and 6 bases from J; bases unmatched to any gene: 6. Germline values: CDR1 SGHNT, CDR2 YYREEE (reference sequence). This CDR3 has 13 residues. The DNA for the CDR3 is TGTGCCAGCAGCAGAACAGGGGAGGATGGCTACACCTTC. Its translation is CASSRTGEDGYTF.

The chain uses TRBV5-1 and TRBJ2-1, with D perhaps matching TRBD2 (5 bases). This CDR3 comprises 14 residues. Per germline, CDR1 SGHRS and CDR2 YFSETQ. The V and J ends lost 0 bases and 6 bases respectively, with 10 bases between them. Here the CDR3 DNA reads TGCGCCAGCAGCTTGGAGGTAGCGAGCAATGAGCAGTTCTTC. Protein sequence: CASSLEVASNEQFF.

The chain links TRBV7-9 to TRBJ2-4; 7 bases line up with TRBD2. CDR1 is SEHNR and CDR2 is FQNEAQ in the germline V gene (reference sequence). The CDR3 contains 16 residues. The V and J ends lost 2 bases and 7 bases, in that order; junction bases with no gene match: 11. CDR3 residues: CASSLWGLKGGNIQYF. The CDR3 region has the DNA TGTGCCAGCAGCTTATGGGGACTCAAGGGAGGGAACATTCAGTACTTC.

This clone was observed a handful of times. This chain links TRBV6-5 with TRBJ1-1, with D uncertain. Trimming cost V 7 bases and J 11 bases, with 17 bases left between them. This CDR3 has 12 amino acids. Germline V CDR1 and CDR2: MNHEY, SVGAGI. This chain's CDR3 is CASKPTASKAFF. The CDR3 nucleotides read TGTGCCAGCAAACCAACAGCTTCCAAGGCTTTCTTT.

The V and J genes are TRBV5-6 and TRBJ2-7, with D tentatively TRBD1 (6 bases). V was pared by 4 bases and J by 3 bases, with 11 bases between. This CDR3 has 13 amino acids. Germline CDR1 and CDR2: SGHDT and YYEEEE. The DNA of the CDR3 is TGTGCCAGCAGCCCGGGACATGGCTACGAGCAGTACTTC. This codes for CASSPGHGYEQYF.

The rearrangement links TRBV30 to TRBJ1-1; 7 bases agree with TRBD1. The CDR3 consists of 12 residues. The germline V gene encodes CDR1 GTSNPN and CDR2 SVGIG (reference sequence). J lost 6 bases, V lost 0 bases, and 1 base had no gene match. The CDR3 DNA reads as TGTGCCTGGAGTGTTGGGACAGCTGAAGCTTTCTTT. It codes for CAWSVGTAEAFF.

The chain uses TRBV7-8 and TRBJ1-6; 9 bases fit TRBD1. The CDR3 is 18 amino acids. J lost 6 bases, V lost 1 base, and 10 bases had no gene match. CDR1 is SGHVS, CDR2 FQNEAQ, per germline. CDR3 in amino acids: CASSLGRRTGVLNSPLHF. As DNA, the CDR3 is TGTGCCAGCAGCTTAGGCCGAAGGACAGGGGTCCTTAATTCACCCCTCCACTTT.